Presented here are 24 T cell receptor beta chains from one specimen sequenced in a study of blood T cell repertoires in COVID-19. Produced via immunoSEQ multiplex PCR; TCRdb's table is partial and in-frame only. The sample holds some 150,000 clones, 84% seen once. The sample taken for sequencing was PBMCs or T cells enriched from blood (not recorded which). These receptors were obtained from a woman aged 45-65 years who had been exposed to COVID-19.

CDR3 in DNA: TGTGCCAGCAACCTTAGCGGGAGTCGTAACGAGCAGTACTTC. Translated, it gives CASNLSGSRNEQYF. The V and J genes are TRBV28 and TRBJ2-7; 9 bases align to TRBD2. The junction had 9 bases not matched to a gene; V was cut back by 7 bases and J by 5 bases. This CDR3 has 14 amino acids. The germline gives CDR1 MDHEN, CDR2 SYDVKM.

The chain links TRBV6-2 or TRBV6-3 to TRBJ2-1; 9 nucleotides line up with TRBD2. Losses at the gene ends were 0 bases for V and 4 bases for J; bases not matched to a gene: 7. The CDR3 length is 17 residues. CDR1 and CDR2 (germline): MNHEY, SVGEGT. This CDR3 reads CASSYSGLAGIYNEQFF. CDR3 in DNA: TGTGCCAGCAGTTACTCTGGGCTAGCGGGGATATACAATGAGCAGTTCTTC.

This sequence joins TRBV7-9 and TRBJ2-7, with D possibly being TRBD1 (5 bases). CDR1 is SEHNR, CDR2 FQNEAQ, per germline (reference sequence). V lost 2 bases and J lost 0, with 11 bases in between. The CDR3 loop spans 15 amino acids. CDR3 amino acids: CASSLPRQNSYEQYF. The CDR3 nucleotides read TGTGCCAGCAGCTTACCGCGACAGAACTCCTACGAGCAGTACTTC.

The chain is built from TRBV2 and TRBJ1-2, with D maybe TRBD1 (6 bases). Germline loops: CDR1 SNHLY, CDR2 FYNNEI. Trimming cost V 5 bases and J 2 bases, with 9 bases left between them. The CDR3 has 13 residues. The CDR3 DNA is TGTGCCAGCAGTTCCGACAGGAACTATGGCTACACCTTC. This gives the protein CASSSDRNYGYTF.

This chain joins TRBV7-2 and TRBJ1-5, with 7 nucleotides matching TRBD1. The CDR3 consists of 17 residues. With 5 bases clipped from V and 5 bases from J, the junction kept 15 bases outside the gene matches. In germline, CDR1 is SGHTA, CDR2 FQGNSA. The CDR3 here is CASSPRQGGPWDQPQHF. DNA of the CDR3: TGTGCCAGCAGCCCGCGACAGGGAGGCCCGTGGGATCAGCCCCAGCATTTT.

This clone is a singleton in its sample. The V gene is TRBV15, the J gene TRBJ2-3; 9 positions agree with TRBD2. The germline V gene encodes CDR1 LNHNV and CDR2 YYDKDF (reference sequence). V dropped 3 bases and J dropped 5; count of bases not matched to a gene: 9. The CDR3 covers 16 residues. CDR3 nucleotide sequence: TGTGCCACCAGCAGGGGGACTAGCAGAATCCTAGATACGCAGTATTTT. As protein: CATSRGTSRILDTQYF.

The CDR3 reads CASSPTSGGAATQYF. The CDR3 coding sequence is TGTGCCAGCAGTCCGACTAGCGGGGGAGCAGCTACGCAGTATTTT. The chain joins TRBV6-5 to TRBJ2-3, with TRBD2 identical over 12 bases. The CDR3 sequence is 15 residues long. Looked up from germline, CDR1 is MNHEY and CDR2 is SVGAGI. J lost 8 bases, V lost 5 bases, and 8 bases had no gene match.

The chain joins TRBV3-1 (or the pseudogene TRBV3-2) to TRBJ1-2; D not certain. Trimming stripped 1 base from V and 0 bases from J, with 12 bases between. This CDR3 spans 16 amino acids. Germline V CDR1 and CDR2: LGHDT, YNNKEL (reference sequence). The CDR3 here is CASSQVPNLANYGYTF. CDR3 in DNA: TGTGCCAGCAGCCAAGTTCCGAACTTAGCTAACTATGGCTACACCTTC.

This chain joins TRBV19 and TRBJ2-5; maybe TRBD2 (5 bases). Trimming took off 0 bases at V and 4 bases at J, with 12 bases between the two ends. Germline assignment: CDR1 LNHDA and CDR2 SQIVND (reference sequence). The CDR3 runs to 15 residues. CDR3 in amino acids: CASSIDGRAGETQYF. The DNA of the CDR3 is TGTGCCAGTAGTATAGATGGACGGGCGGGAGAGACCCAGTACTTC.

This chain uses TRBV25-1 with TRBJ2-5; unclear D gene. Trimming shortened V by 2 bases and J by 4 bases, and 5 bases separated the two germline ends. Germline assignment: CDR1 MGHDK and CDR2 SYGVNS. CDR3 length: 12 residues. CDR3: CASSELRETQYF. CDR3 in DNA: TGTGCCAGCAGTGAACTGCGAGAGACCCAGTACTTC.

This clone was observed a few times. The genes are TRBV6-1 and TRBJ1-3, with TRBD1 as a possible D gene (5 bases). The germline gives CDR1 MNHNS, CDR2 SASEGT. Between the trimmed V and J ends, which lost 3 bases and 3 bases, there was a span of 6 bases. CDR3 length: 13 residues. CDR3 nucleotide sequence: TGTGCCAGCAGTGACAGGGTTGGAAACACCATATATTTT. Its translation is CASSDRVGNTIYF.

The chain has TRBV6-2 or TRBV6-3 and TRBJ2-1, with unresolved D. Germline CDR1 MNHEY, CDR2 SVGEGT. The ends were cut back, 2 bases at V and 0 bases at J, with 8 bases in the middle. The CDR3 consists of 15 residues. The DNA for the CDR3 is TGTGCCAGCAGTTACCGCGCGTCCTCCTACAATGAGCAGTTCTTC. It yields the protein CASSYRASSYNEQFF.

This chain uses TRBV27 with TRBJ1-2, with TRBD1 as a possible D gene (6 bases). Germline V gives CDR1 MNHEY, CDR2 SMNVEV (reference sequence). This CDR3 region has 13 residues. Trimming shortened V by 6 bases and J by 2 bases, and 10 bases separated the two germline ends. CDR3 sequence (DNA): TGTGCCAGCAGAGCTACAGGGAACTATGGCTACACCTTC. This codes for CASRATGNYGYTF.

The V gene is TRBV27, the J gene TRBJ2-7, with 12 bases lining up with TRBD1. Germline CDR1 is MNHEY and CDR2 is SMNVEV (reference sequence). V lost 6 bases to trimming and J lost 6 bases; unmatched junction nucleotides: 3. The CDR3 covers 13 residues. CDR3 in DNA: TGTGCCAGCAGGGGACAGGGGGCCAGCGAGCAGTACTTC. Its translation: CASRGQGASEQYF.

V usage is TRBV5-1 and J usage is TRBJ2-3; TRBD2 matches at 10 bases. V was clipped by 2 bases and J by 3 bases; unmatched bases: 3. The germline V gene encodes CDR1 SGHRS and CDR2 YFSETQ. This CDR3 has 15 residues. The chain's CDR3 is CASSFLAGVTDTQYF. The CDR3 nucleotides are TGCGCCAGCAGCTTCCTAGCGGGAGTAACAGATACGCAGTATTTT. The whole variable domain, remainder taken from reference TRBV5-1 and TRBJ2-3, is KAGVTQTPRYLIKTRGQQVTLSCSPISGHRSVSWYQQTPGQGLQFLFEYFSETQRNKGNFPGRFSGRQFSNSRSEMNVSTLELGDSALYLCASSFLAGVTDTQYFGPGTRLTVL.

J is TRBJ2-3 and V is TRBV2; D ambiguous. CDR3 length: 11 amino acids. Trimming took off 8 bases at V and 5 bases at J, with 8 bases between the two ends. In germline, CDR1 is SNHLY, CDR2 FYNNEI. The CDR3 coding sequence is TGTGCCAGCCACGAGAGAGATACGCAGTATTTT. Translated: CASHERDTQYF.

This clone was recorded once. The V and J genes are TRBV27 and TRBJ2-2; unclear D gene. The CDR3 is 17 residues long. Germline values: CDR1 MNHEY, CDR2 SMNVEV (reference sequence). Trimming pared 3 bases from V and 6 bases from J, leaving 20 bases between. The chain's CDR3 is CASSFHPLSSSPGELFF. The CDR3 nucleotides read TGTGCCAGCAGTTTCCACCCTTTGTCTTCCAGTCCCGGGGAGCTGTTTTTT.

The chain couples TRBV6-5 to TRBJ1-6; 9 bases are a match to TRBD1. Trimming took 6 bases from V and 7 from J; bases not matched to a gene: 4. The CDR3 spans 14 residues. Germline-derived CDR1 and CDR2 are MNHEY and SVGAGI. CDR3 residues: CASRLGQGNSPLHF. DNA of the CDR3: TGTGCCAGCAGGCTGGGACAGGGAAATTCACCCCTCCACTTT.

This clone was observed a few times. The chain has TRBV12-5 and TRBJ2-7; 10 positions match TRBD2. In germline, CDR1 is LGHNT, CDR2 FRNRAP. The CDR3 has 16 amino acids. Trimming cost V 0 bases and J 6 bases; bases outside gene matches: 8. This chain's CDR3 is CASGLVLSLAGVEQYF. CDR3 in DNA: TGTGCTAGTGGTTTGGTACTCAGCCTAGCGGGAGTCGAGCAGTACTTC.

The chain combines TRBV14 with TRBJ1-6; D unresolved. Germline V CDR1 and CDR2: SGHDN, FVKESK. This CDR3 region has 15 residues. The V end lost 0 bases, the J end lost 7 bases, and 10 bases lay between the germline ends. CDR3 sequence reads: CASSQEGLENSPLHF. CDR3 bases: TGTGCCAGCAGCCAAGAAGGACTGGAGAATTCACCCCTCCACTTT.

This chain joins TRBV19 and TRBJ1-1, with D maybe TRBD1 (5 bases). V lost 6 bases, J lost 6 bases, and 17 bases lay in between. Germline V lookup: CDR1 LNHDA, CDR2 SQIVND (reference sequence). The CDR3 is 14 residues long. For the CDR3, the DNA is TGTGCCAGTAGGTCAGGGTCTAGTTACTCTGAAGCTTTCTTT. Amino acids: CASRSGSSYSEAFF.

The genes are TRBV10-3 and TRBJ2-7; 12 bases map to TRBD2. CDR1 and CDR2 from the germline V gene are ENHRY and SYGVKD. The CDR3 runs 14 residues. The V and J ends lost 6 bases and 6 bases, in that order; junction bases with no gene match: 6. The DNA of the CDR3 is TGTGCCATCAGACAGACTAGCGGGGGTGGCGAGCAGTACTTC. Its protein product is CAIRQTSGGGEQYF.

Comments on this clone: One end of the junction is discordant with germline, which a read error may explain. This chain connects TRBV7-7 to TRBJ2-2, with D unclear. The CDR3 length is 15 residues. Germline lookup yields CDR1 SSHAT and CDR2 FNYEAQ (reference sequence). CDR3 sequence reads: CASSPALTNTGELFF. The CDR3 DNA reads TGTGCTAGCAGCCCCGCCCTAACGAACACCGGGGAGCTGTTTTTT.

V usage is TRBV7-8 and J usage is TRBJ2-7, with D perhaps TRBD1 (6 bases). CDR1 and CDR2 (germline): SGHVS, FQNEAQ. V was pared by 4 bases and J by 5 bases, with 12 bases between. The CDR3 consists of 13 residues. The CDR3 sequence is CASSSGTYNEQYF. The CDR3 nucleotides read TGTGCCAGCAGCTCAGGGACATATAACGAGCAGTACTTC.